The entry below gives a single T cell receptor (beta chain) sequence along with its context. Its antigen is unknown. This sample was included in a study of long-term antiretroviral therapy in people with HIV. General study results and limits: With ART, diversity went up but was still lower than in transplant donor controls. The study found narrower CDR3 length ranges in HIV repertoires than in controls.

Before DNA extraction, roughly 0.95-10 million cryopreserved PBMC were held in the samples. Run at survey level, the immunoSEQ assay was version v3.0. Here immunoSEQ multiplex PCR was the method, and the copy in TCRdb shows in-frame clones only, minus some. The sample contains more than 35,000 clones, nearly 95% of which appear only once. Losses at the gene ends were 1 base for V and 6 bases for J; bases not matched to a gene: 3. CDR3 length equals 14 residues. Germline loops: CDR1 MGHRA, CDR2 YSYEKL. The origin of this receptor is a woman between 45 and 60 years old with HIV. The chain uses TRBV4-1 and TRBJ1-5; 7 bases map to TRBD1. The sample here was unsorted PBMCs, taken 3.7 years after starting antiretroviral therapy. The CDR3 nucleotides are TGCGCCAGCAGCCAAGTAAGGGGGCCTCAGCCCCAGCATTTT. Its protein product is CASSQVRGPQPQHF.